Presented here are 17 T cell receptor beta chains from one specimen sequenced in a study of T cell responses to AZD1222 COVID-19 vaccine. This table comes from immunoSEQ multiplex PCR, and its TCRdb copy is limited to in-frame clones, with some not included. Here the sample spans roughly 150,000 clones, approximately 94% being singletons. Specimen: peripheral blood, collected 28 days after the second AZD1222 dose. The receptors were sampled from an adult who received the AZD1222 COVID-19 vaccine.

In its sample, this clone was seen once. This chain links TRBV4-3 with TRBJ2-7, with D uncertain. CDR1 is LGHNA and CDR2 is YSLEER in the germline V gene. V was trimmed by 2 bases and J by 3 bases, leaving 8 bases between them. The CDR3 contains 13 residues. The CDR3 coding sequence is TGCGCCAGCAGCCAAAGGTTTGGCTACGAGCAGTACTTC. Amino acids: CASSQRFGYEQYF.

This chain connects TRBV27 to TRBJ1-2, with unresolved D. Trimming cost V 4 bases and J 7 bases, with 16 bases left between them. There are 14 residues in the CDR3. Per the germline V gene, CDR1 is MNHEY and CDR2 is SMNVEV (reference sequence). CDR3 region: CASSSPPGNSGYTF. CDR3 DNA sequence: TGTGCCAGCAGTTCCCCTCCGGGTAACAGTGGCTACACCTTC.

Only a few counts were recorded for this clone. J is TRBJ2-7 and V is TRBV30; no reliable D call. V was pared by 1 base and J by 6 bases, with 10 bases between. The germline CDR1 and CDR2 sequences are GTSNPN and SVGIG (reference sequence). The CDR3 consists of 12 residues. The chain's CDR3 is CAWSGAEAEQYF. The CDR3 bases are TGTGCCTGGAGTGGAGCCGAAGCCGAGCAGTACTTC.

The chain links TRBV11-2 to TRBJ2-1; D call uncertain. Trimming stripped 0 bases from V and 8 bases from J, with 11 bases between. The CDR3 has 14 residues. Germline CDR1 reads SGHAT; CDR2 reads FQNNGV. The CDR3 region has the DNA TGTGCCAGCAGCTTAGAAGGACCCCGTGATGAGCAGTTCTTC. This encodes CASSLEGPRDEQFF.

The chain couples TRBV7-8 to TRBJ2-1, with 8 positions matching TRBD1. The length of the CDR3 is 15 residues. Losses at the gene ends were 6 bases for V and 9 bases for J; bases not matched to a gene: 13. Germline CDR1 is SGHVS and CDR2 is FQNEAQ. The CDR3 sequence is CASRRSTGQGGEQFF. CDR3 bases: TGTGCCAGCAGAAGGTCCACCGGACAGGGTGGTGAGCAGTTCTTC.

This chain uses TRBV27 with TRBJ1-5; D perhaps matches TRBD1 (6 bases). CDR3 length: 17 amino acids. V was clipped by 5 bases and J by 0 bases, with 17 bases between them. CDR1 is MNHEY, CDR2 SMNVEV, per germline (reference sequence). In nucleotides, the CDR3 is TGTGCCAGCAGTCCGCTCTCCCTGACAGGTAGCAATCAGCCCCAGCATTTT. Translated: CASSPLSLTGSNQPQHF.

The V call is TRBV28, the J call TRBJ2-5; 9 bases align to TRBD1. The germline V gene encodes CDR1 MDHEN and CDR2 SYDVKM. The ends lost 3 bases at V and 3 bases at J; junction bases unmatched: 2. This CDR3 is 14 amino acids long. CDR3 in amino acids: CASSFGDREETQYF. CDR3 DNA sequence: TGTGCCAGCAGTTTCGGGGACAGGGAAGAGACCCAGTACTTC.

The count of this clone is one. V is TRBV3-1 (or the pseudogene TRBV3-2) and J is TRBJ1-1; no clear D gene. CDR1 is LGHDT and CDR2 is YNNKEL in the germline V gene (reference sequence). The CDR3 covers 16 residues. Trimming cost V 4 bases and J 0 bases, with 15 bases left between them. The CDR3 region is CASSPNRISLNTEAFF. Here the CDR3 DNA reads TGTGCCAGCAGCCCTAACAGAATAAGTTTGAACACTGAAGCTTTCTTT.

CDR3 loop: CASSPRGLSYEQYF. DNA for the CDR3: TGTGCCAGCTCACCCAGGGGGCTCTCCTACGAGCAGTACTTC. This chain joins TRBV18 and TRBJ2-7; 8 nucleotides align to TRBD1. Germline assignment: CDR1 KGHSH and CDR2 LQKENI. The V segment lost 3 bases and the J segment 0 bases; nucleotides outside the gene matches: 1. The CDR3 is 14 amino acids.

The chain joins TRBV4-2 to TRBJ1-1; a possible D gene is TRBD1 (5 bases). Looked up from germline, CDR1 is LGHNA and CDR2 is YNFKEQ. The CDR3 extends over 14 amino acids. V dropped 1 base and J dropped 1 base, with 7 bases sitting between them. As DNA, the CDR3 is TGTGCCAGCAGCCAAGTGGGACCGAACACTGAAGCTTTCTTT. Protein sequence: CASSQVGPNTEAFF.

The chain joins TRBV2 to TRBJ2-1; D gene uncertain. CDR1 SNHLY and CDR2 FYNNEI come from the germline V gene. The CDR3 has 12 amino acids. V lost 6 bases and J lost 9, with 12 bases in between. CDR3 residues: CASRRDSREQFF. CDR3 coding DNA: TGTGCCAGCAGAAGGGATAGTCGTGAGCAGTTCTTC.

The V and J genes are TRBV27 and TRBJ2-7; 12 bases align to TRBD1. Germline V CDR1 and CDR2: MNHEY, SMNVEV (reference sequence). The CDR3 runs to 15 residues. Trimming at V came to 3 bases and at J to 4 bases, leaving 4 bases not matched to a gene. Written as DNA, the CDR3 is TGTGCCAGCAGTTTTAAGGGACAGGGGGCTTACGAGCAGTACTTC. This gives the protein CASSFKGQGAYEQYF.

The chain employs TRBV6-5 and TRBJ1-1; weak D call: TRBD1 (5 bases). V shed 5 bases and J shed 1 base, with 8 bases lying between them. The germline V gene has CDR1 MNHEY and CDR2 SVGAGI. The CDR3 consists of 13 residues. The DNA of the CDR3 is TGTGCCAGCAGTCACGGGGCGAACACTGAAGCTTTCTTT. This codes for CASSHGANTEAFF.

CDR3 DNA sequence: TGTGCCAGCAGTGAAGCGCCCGACAATCAGCCCCAGCATTTT. Protein sequence: CASSEAPDNQPQHF. The chain carries TRBV6-1 and TRBJ1-5, with D uncertain. The CDR3 covers 14 residues. Per germline, CDR1 MNHNS and CDR2 SASEGT. The ends were cut back, 0 bases at V and 3 bases at J, with 6 bases in the middle.

The gene calls are TRBV7-8 and TRBJ1-1; D ambiguous. Trimming removed 0 bases at V and 5 bases at J, with 13 bases between. This CDR3 is built from 15 residues. Germline loops: CDR1 SGHVS, CDR2 FQNEAQ. For the CDR3, the DNA is TGTGCCAGCAGCTTAGCGGCGGGCCCGAGGACTGAAGCTTTCTTT. The encoded protein is CASSLAAGPRTEAFF.

The chain recombines TRBV27 with TRBJ2-2; D is ambiguous. CDR1 MNHEY and CDR2 SMNVEV come from the germline V gene (reference sequence). The CDR3 consists of 13 residues. The V gene lost 6 bases and the J gene lost 6 bases, with 11 bases spanning the gap. CDR3 in amino acids: CASSPPRSGELFF. The CDR3 nucleotides are TGTGCCAGCAGCCCCCCCAGGTCCGGGGAGCTGTTTTTT.

The chain recombines TRBV5-6 with TRBJ2-3; the match to TRBD1 covers 9 bases. Germline assignment: CDR1 SGHDT and CDR2 YYEEEE. Losses at the gene ends were 7 bases for V and 2 bases for J; bases not matched to a gene: 8. The CDR3 has 15 residues. The CDR3 region has the DNA TGTGCCAGCGCTCTCGGGACAGGGCTCACAGATACGCAGTATTTT. Translating it yields CASALGTGLTDTQYF. Variable domain in full (rest from reference TRBV5-6 and TRBJ2-3): DAGVTQSPTHLIKTRGQQVTLRCSPKSGHDTVSWYQQALGQGPQFIFQYYEEEERQRGNFPDRFSGHQFPNYSSELNVNALLLGDSALYLCASALGTGLTDTQYFGPGTRLTVL.